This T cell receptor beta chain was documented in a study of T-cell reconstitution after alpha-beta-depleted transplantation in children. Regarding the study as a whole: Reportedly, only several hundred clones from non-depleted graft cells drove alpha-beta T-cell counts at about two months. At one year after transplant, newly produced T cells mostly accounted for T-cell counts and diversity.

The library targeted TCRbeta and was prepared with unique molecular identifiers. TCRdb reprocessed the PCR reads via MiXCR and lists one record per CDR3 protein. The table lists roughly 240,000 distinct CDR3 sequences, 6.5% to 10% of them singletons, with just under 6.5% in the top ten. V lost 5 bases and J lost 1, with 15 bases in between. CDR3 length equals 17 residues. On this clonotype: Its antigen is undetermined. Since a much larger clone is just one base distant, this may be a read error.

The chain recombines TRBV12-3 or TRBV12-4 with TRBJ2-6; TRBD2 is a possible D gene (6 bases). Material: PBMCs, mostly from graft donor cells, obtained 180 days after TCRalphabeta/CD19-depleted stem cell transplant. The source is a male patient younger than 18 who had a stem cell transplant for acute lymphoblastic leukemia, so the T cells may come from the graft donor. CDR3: CASSIGHRESGANVLTF. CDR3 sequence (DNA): TGTGCCAGCAGTATAGGCCACCGGGAGTCTGGGGCCAACGTCCTGACTTTC.